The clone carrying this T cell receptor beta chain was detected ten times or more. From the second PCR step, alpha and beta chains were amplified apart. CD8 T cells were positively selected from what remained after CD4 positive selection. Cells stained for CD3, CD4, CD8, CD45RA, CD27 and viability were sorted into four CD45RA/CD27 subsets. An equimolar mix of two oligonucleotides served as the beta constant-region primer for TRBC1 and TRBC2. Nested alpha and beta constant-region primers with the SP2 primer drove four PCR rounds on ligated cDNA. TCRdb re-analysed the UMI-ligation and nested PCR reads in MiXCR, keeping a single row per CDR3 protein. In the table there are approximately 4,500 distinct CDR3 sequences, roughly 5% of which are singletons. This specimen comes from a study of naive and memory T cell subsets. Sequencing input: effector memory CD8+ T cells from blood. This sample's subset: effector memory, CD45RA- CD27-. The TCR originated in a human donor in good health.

CDR3 coding DNA: TGTGCCAGTAGTATCGGCCTGACCAATCAGCCCCAGCATTTT. This translates into CASSIGLTNQPQHF. This chain links TRBV19 with TRBJ1-5; D unclear. CDR3 size: 14 residues. Germline V lookup: CDR1 LNHDA, CDR2 SQIVND (reference sequence). Trimming pared 3 bases from V and 3 bases from J, leaving 9 bases between.